This paragraph reports one T cell receptor (beta chain). Its antigen is as yet unknown. Healthy donors had no documented immune events, such as infections, while sampled. This record belongs to a study of identifying expanded T cells in peripheral blood. Study-level points and caveats: Variance in clone template counts between roughly 2-week samples significantly increased with total template count across all healthy donors. Over two and four weeks, about 15 and 19 clones changed, versus 1.2 between replicates.

Deletions cut 1 base from V and 3 bases from J, with 13 bases between. Germline assignment: CDR1 MGHDK and CDR2 SYGVNS. CDR3 length: 15 amino acids. The data were produced by immunoSEQ multiplex PCR, yet TCRdb's version contains in-frame clones alone and is incomplete. The sample holds more than 50,000 clones; over 75% are singletons and the top ten take approximately 19%. The V and J genes are TRBV25-1 and TRBJ2-7, with D maybe TRBD2 (7 bases). Sequenced material: blood. The sequence was obtained from a person aged 18-69 years in good health. CDR3 in amino acids: CASSESGRGGYEQYF. The CDR3 DNA follows: TGTGCCAGCAGTGAATCCGGTAGGGGGGGCTACGAGCAGTACTTC.